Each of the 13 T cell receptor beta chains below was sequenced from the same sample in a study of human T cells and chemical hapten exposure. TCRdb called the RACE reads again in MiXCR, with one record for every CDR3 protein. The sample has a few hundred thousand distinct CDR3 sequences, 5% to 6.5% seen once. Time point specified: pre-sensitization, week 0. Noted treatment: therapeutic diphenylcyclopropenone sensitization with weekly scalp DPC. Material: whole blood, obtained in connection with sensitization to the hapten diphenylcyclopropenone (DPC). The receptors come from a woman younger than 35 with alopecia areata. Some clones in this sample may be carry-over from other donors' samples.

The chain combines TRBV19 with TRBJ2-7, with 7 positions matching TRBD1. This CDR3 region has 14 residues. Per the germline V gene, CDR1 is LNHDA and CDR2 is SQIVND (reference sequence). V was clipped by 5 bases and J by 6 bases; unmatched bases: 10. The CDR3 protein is CASSSTGSRIEQYF. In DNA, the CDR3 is TGTGCCAGTAGTTCGACAGGGTCCAGGATCGAGCAGTACTTC. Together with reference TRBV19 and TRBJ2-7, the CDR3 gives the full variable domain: DGGITQSPKYLFRKEGQNVTLSCEQNLNHDAMYWYRQDPGQGLRLIYYSQIVNDFQKGDIAEGYSVSREKKESFPLTVTSAQKNPTAFYLCASSSTGSRIEQYFGPGTRLTVT.

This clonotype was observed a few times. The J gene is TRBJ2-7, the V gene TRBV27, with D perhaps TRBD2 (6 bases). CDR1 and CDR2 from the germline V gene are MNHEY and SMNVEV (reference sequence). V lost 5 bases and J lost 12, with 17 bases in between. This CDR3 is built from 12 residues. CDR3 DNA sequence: TGTGCCAGCAGTCCCCCGGAGGGCTTTACGTACTTC. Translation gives CASSPPEGFTYF.

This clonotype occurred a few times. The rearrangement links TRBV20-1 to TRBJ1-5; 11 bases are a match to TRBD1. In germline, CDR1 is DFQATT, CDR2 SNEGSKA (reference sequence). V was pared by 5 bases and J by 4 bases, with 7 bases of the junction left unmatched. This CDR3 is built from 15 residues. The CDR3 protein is CSAVPGTGGNQPQHF. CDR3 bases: TGCAGTGCTGTCCCCGGGACAGGGGGGAATCAGCCCCAGCATTTT.

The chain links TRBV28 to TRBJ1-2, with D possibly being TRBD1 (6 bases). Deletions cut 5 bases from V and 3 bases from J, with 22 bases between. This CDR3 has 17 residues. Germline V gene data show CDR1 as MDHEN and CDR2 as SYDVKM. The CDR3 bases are TGTGCCAGCAGTCCGCCCTTGGGGGCTTTGCCGGACTATGGCTACACCTTC. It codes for CASSPPLGALPDYGYTF.

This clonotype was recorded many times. CDR3 protein: CASSQEGGGAYEQYF. The CDR3 bases are TGTGCCAGCAGCCAAGAAGGGGGGGGCGCCTACGAGCAGTACTTC. This sequence joins TRBV14 and TRBJ2-7, with D possibly TRBD2 on 7 matching bases. The CDR3 is made up of 15 amino acids. Germline-derived CDR1 and CDR2 are SGHDN and FVKESK. Trimming shortened V by 0 bases and J by 2 bases, and 11 bases separated the two germline ends.

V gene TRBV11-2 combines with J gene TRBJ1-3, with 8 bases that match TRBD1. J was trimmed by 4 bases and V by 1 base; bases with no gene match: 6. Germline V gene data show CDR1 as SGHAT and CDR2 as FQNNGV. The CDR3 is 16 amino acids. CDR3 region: CASSLGQGTLGNTIYF. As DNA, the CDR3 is TGTGCCAGCAGCTTAGGACAGGGGACCCTCGGAAACACCATATATTTT.

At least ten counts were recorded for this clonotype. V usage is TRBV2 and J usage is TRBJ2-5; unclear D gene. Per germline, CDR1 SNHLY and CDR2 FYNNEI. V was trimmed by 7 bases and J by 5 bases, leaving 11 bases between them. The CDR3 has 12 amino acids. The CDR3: CASKFTSETQYF. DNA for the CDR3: TGTGCCAGCAAGTTCACGTCGGAGACCCAGTACTTC.

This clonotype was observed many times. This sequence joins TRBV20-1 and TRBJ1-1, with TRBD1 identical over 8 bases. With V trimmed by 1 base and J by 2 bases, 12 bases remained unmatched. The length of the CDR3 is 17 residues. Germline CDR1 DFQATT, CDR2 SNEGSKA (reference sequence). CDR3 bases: TGCAGTGCTAGAGGGCCAGGGGGCGGGTTAGGAAACACTGAAGCTTTCTTT. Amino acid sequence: CSARGPGGGLGNTEAFF.

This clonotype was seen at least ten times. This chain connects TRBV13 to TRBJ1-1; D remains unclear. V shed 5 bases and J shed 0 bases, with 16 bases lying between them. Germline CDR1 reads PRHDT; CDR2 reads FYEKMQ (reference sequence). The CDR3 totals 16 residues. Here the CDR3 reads CASSRWFHNLNTEAFF. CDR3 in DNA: TGTGCCAGCAGCCGTTGGTTTCATAATTTGAACACTGAAGCTTTCTTT.

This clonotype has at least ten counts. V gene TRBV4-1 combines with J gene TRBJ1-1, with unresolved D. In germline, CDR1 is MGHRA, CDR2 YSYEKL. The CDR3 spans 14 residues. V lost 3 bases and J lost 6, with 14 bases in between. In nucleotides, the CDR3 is TGCGCCAGCAGCCAGCGCACAATGAGCCCTGAAGCTTTCTTT. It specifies CASSQRTMSPEAFF.

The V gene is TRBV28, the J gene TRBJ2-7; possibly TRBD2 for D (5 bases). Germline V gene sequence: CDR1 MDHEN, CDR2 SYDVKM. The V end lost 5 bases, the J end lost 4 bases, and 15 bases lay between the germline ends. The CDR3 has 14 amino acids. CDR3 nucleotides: TGTGCCAGCAGTACGCCGGGGAGCCCTTACGAGCAGTACTTC. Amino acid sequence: CASSTPGSPYEQYF.

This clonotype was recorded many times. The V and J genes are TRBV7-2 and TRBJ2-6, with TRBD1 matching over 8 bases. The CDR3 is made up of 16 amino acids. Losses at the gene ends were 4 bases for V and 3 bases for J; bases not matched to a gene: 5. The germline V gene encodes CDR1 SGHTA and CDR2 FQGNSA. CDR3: CASSSDREFGANVLTF. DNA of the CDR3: TGTGCCAGCAGCTCGGACAGGGAATTTGGGGCCAACGTCCTGACTTTC.

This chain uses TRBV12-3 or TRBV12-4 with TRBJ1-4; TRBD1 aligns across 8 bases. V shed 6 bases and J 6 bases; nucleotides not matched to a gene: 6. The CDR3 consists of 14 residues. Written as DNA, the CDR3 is TGTGCCAGCAGGAACACAGGGGGGGATGAAAAACTGTTTTTT. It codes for CASRNTGGDEKLFF.